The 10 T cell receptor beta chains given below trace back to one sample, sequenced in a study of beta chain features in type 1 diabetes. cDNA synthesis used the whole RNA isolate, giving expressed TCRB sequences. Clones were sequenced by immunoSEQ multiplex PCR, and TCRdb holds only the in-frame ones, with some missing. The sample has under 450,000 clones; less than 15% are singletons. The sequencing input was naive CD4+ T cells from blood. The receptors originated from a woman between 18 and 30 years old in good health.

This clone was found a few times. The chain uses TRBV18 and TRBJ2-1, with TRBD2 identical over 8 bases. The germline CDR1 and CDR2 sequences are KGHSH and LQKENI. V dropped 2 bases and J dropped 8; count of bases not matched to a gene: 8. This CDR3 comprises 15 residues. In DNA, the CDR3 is TGTGCCAGCTCACCAGGTGCGGGAGGAAGATATGAGCAGTTCTTC. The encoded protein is CASSPGAGGRYEQFF.

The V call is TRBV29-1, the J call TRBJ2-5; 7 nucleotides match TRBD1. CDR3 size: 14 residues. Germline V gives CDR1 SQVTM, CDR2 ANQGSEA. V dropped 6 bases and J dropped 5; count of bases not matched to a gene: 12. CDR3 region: CSVQRSTGWETQYF. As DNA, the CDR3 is TGCAGCGTCCAGCGTTCGACAGGGTGGGAGACCCAGTACTTC.

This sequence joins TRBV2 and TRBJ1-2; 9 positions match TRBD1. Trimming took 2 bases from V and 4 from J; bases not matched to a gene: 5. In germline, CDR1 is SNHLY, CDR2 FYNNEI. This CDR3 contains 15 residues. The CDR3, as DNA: TGTGCCAGCAGTGAACGCCCGGGACAGGGCTATGGCTACACCTTC. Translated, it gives CASSERPGQGYGYTF.

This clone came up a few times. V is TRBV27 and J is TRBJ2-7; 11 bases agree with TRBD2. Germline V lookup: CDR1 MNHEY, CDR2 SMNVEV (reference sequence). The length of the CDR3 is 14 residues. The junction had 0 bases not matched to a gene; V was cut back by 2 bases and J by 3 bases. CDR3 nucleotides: TGTGCCAGCAGTTTAACTAGCGGGAGCTACGAGCAGTACTTC. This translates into CASSLTSGSYEQYF.

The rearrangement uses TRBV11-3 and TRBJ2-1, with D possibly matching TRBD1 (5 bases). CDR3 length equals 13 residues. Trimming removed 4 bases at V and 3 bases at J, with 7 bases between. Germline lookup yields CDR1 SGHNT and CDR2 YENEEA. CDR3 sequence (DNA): TGTGCCAGCAGCTCCGACAGCTACAATGAGCAGTTCTTC. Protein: CASSSDSYNEQFF.

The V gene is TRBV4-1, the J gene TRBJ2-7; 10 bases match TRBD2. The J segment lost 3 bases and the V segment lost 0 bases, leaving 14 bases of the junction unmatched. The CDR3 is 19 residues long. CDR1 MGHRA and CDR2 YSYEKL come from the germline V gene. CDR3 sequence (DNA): TGCGCCAGCAGCCAAGAAAAACGGACTAGCGGCCGTGCCCTCTACGAGCAGTACTTC. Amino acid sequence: CASSQEKRTSGRALYEQYF.

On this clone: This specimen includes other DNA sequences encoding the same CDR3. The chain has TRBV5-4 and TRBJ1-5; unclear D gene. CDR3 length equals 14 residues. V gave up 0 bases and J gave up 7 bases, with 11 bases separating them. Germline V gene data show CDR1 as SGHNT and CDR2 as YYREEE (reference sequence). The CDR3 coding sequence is TGTGCCAGCAGCTTGGCCGGGGTGGACCAGCCCCAGCATTTT. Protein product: CASSLAGVDQPQHF. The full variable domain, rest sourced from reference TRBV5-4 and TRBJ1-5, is ETGVTQSPTHLIKTRGQQVTLRCSSQSGHNTVSWYQQALGQGPQFIFQYYREEENGRGNFPPRFSGLQFPNYSSELNVNALELDDSALYLCASSLAGVDQPQHFGDGTRLSIL.

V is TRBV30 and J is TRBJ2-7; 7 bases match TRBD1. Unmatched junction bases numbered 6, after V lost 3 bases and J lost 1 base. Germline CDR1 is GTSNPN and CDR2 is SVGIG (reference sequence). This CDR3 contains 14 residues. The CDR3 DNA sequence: TGTGCCTGGAGCCGGGACAGCGATTCCTACGAGCAGTACTTC. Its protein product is CAWSRDSDSYEQYF.

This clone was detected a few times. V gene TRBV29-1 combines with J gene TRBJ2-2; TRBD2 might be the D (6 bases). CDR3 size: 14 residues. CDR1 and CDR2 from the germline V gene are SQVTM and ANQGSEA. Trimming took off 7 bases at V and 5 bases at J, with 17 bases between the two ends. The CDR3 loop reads CSAMGGSWTGELFF. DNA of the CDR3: TGCAGCGCCATGGGAGGCAGTTGGACCGGGGAGCTGTTTTTT.

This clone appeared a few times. The CDR3 nucleotides are TGTGCCAGCAGGGCCGGGGGGGCCGGCACAGATACGCAGTATTTT. Its translation: CASRAGGAGTDTQYF. The V and J genes are TRBV28 and TRBJ2-3, with 8 positions matching TRBD2. Germline CDR1 reads MDHEN; CDR2 reads SYDVKM. This CDR3 region has 15 residues. J gave up 1 base and V 6 bases, and 6 bases lay outside the gene matches.